One sample yielded the 16 T cell receptor beta chains listed below, sequenced in a study of T cell repertoires in cytomegalovirus infection. Their antigen targets remain unknown. Each CDR3 protein gets one entry after TCRdb re-called the reads with MiXCR. The sample records fewer than 950,000 distinct CDR3 sequences, approximately 32% being singletons. The specimen was cultured CD8+ T cells from PBMCs, collected from culture after CMV antigen stimulation. These receptors all stem from a human donor in good health (CMV status not recorded). Some clones in this sample may be carry-over from other donors' samples.

This clonotype was found many times. This chain connects TRBV5-6 to TRBJ2-1; tentatively, D is TRBD1 (5 bases). This CDR3 is 13 amino acids long. CDR1 is SGHDT and CDR2 is YYEEEE in the germline V gene. V dropped 7 bases and J dropped 8 bases, with 16 bases sitting between them. The CDR3 is CASYWGRADEQFF. The DNA for the CDR3 is TGTGCCAGCTATTGGGGCAGGGCCGATGAGCAGTTCTTC.

This clonotype showed up many times. J is TRBJ1-3 and V is TRBV7-6, with TRBD1 as a possible D gene (5 bases). The CDR3 has 13 amino acids. With 8 bases removed from V and 0 bases from J, the gap between germline ends came to 8 bases. The germline gives CDR1 SGHVS, CDR2 FNYEAQ. CDR3 bases: TGTGCCAGCGGGACGGGCTCTGGAAACACCATATATTTT. It encodes CASGTGSGNTIYF.

Ten or more counts support this clonotype. The chain combines TRBV7-2 with TRBJ2-5; 8 bases agree with TRBD2. The CDR3 sequence is 14 residues long. V trimming: 5 bases; J trimming: 2 bases; junction bases outside the gene matches: 4. The germline CDR1 and CDR2 sequences are SGHTA and FQGNSA. CDR3 in amino acids: CASSMPGGQETQYF. The CDR3 DNA is TGTGCCAGCAGCATGCCGGGGGGGCAAGAGACCCAGTACTTC. Filled out from reference TRBV7-2 and TRBJ2-5, the complete variable domain reads GAGVSQSPSNKVTEKGKDVELRCDPISGHTALYWYRQSLGQGLEFLIYFQGNSAPDKSGLPSDRFSAERTGGSVSTLTIQRTQQEDSAVYLCASSMPGGQETQYFGPGTRLLVL.

This clonotype was seen many times. The chain joins TRBV7-8 to TRBJ1-2, with D perhaps TRBD1 (5 bases). The germline V and J ends were trimmed by 1 base and 3 bases, with 18 bases remaining between them. Per germline, CDR1 SGHVS and CDR2 FQNEAQ. The CDR3 length is 17 residues. The CDR3 is CASSLGPVRGTDYGYTF. The CDR3 DNA follows: TGTGCCAGCAGCTTAGGGCCTGTTAGAGGGACGGACTATGGCTACACCTTC.

The chain's CDR3 is CASSQWWQTLSDEQYV. The CDR3 DNA follows: TGTGCCAGCAGCCAATGGTGGCAGACCCTATCGGACGAGCAGTACGTC. The genes are TRBV6-1 and TRBJ2-7; unclear D gene. V dropped 6 bases and J dropped 5 bases, with 23 bases sitting between them. CDR3 length: 16 residues. Looked up from germline, CDR1 is MNHNS and CDR2 is SASEGT.

The chain recombines TRBV12-3 or TRBV12-4 with TRBJ1-5; 11 nucleotides line up with TRBD1. Trimming at V came to 8 bases and at J to 4 bases, leaving 4 bases not matched to a gene. The CDR3 is made up of 14 amino acids. CDR3 sequence: CASAGDRGNQPQHF. The DNA of the CDR3 is TGTGCCAGCGCCGGGGACAGGGGGAATCAGCCCCAGCATTTT.

The count of this clonotype is one. A much larger clonotype is one base distant, so this may be a read error. The chain has TRBV7-8 and TRBJ2-7, with 11 bases fitting TRBD2. The germline V gene encodes CDR1 SGHVS and CDR2 FQNEAQ. The CDR3 is 13 residues long. This CDR3 is CVSLLAGVGEQYF. CDR3 nucleotide sequence: TGTGTCAGCCTACTAGCGGGGGTTGGCGAGCAGTACTTC.

V gene TRBV27 combines with J gene TRBJ2-7, with 15 nucleotides matching TRBD2. CDR1 is MNHEY, CDR2 SMNVEV, per germline (reference sequence). The V and J ends lost 2 bases and 3 bases, in that order; junction bases with no gene match: 2. The CDR3 has 16 amino acids. CDR3 region: CASSLGTSGGFYEQYF. The CDR3 bases are TGTGCCAGCAGTTTAGGGACTAGCGGGGGGTTCTACGAGCAGTACTTC.

This clonotype was counted between two and nine times. This chain joins TRBV12-3 or TRBV12-4 and TRBJ2-5, with D unclear. The CDR3 runs 15 residues. V was shortened by 3 bases and J by 1 base, with 12 bases between the two germline ends. The CDR3 here is CASSFVHTVQETQYF. The CDR3 coding sequence is TGTGCCAGCAGTTTTGTCCACACCGTCCAAGAGACCCAGTACTTC.

The chain employs TRBV9 and TRBJ2-3; 8 bases align to TRBD2. The CDR3 is 16 amino acids. Trimming at V came to 0 bases and at J to 0 bases, leaving 3 bases not matched to a gene. The germline gives CDR1 SGDLS, CDR2 YYNGEE. The CDR3 sequence is CASSVALAASTDTQYF. Here the CDR3 DNA reads TGTGCCAGCAGCGTAGCACTAGCGGCTAGCACAGATACGCAGTATTTT. Using reference TRBV9 and TRBJ2-3 for the parts outside the CDR3, the full variable domain is DSGVTQTPKHLITATGQRVTLRCSPRSGDLSVYWYQQSLDQGLQFLIQYYNGEERAKGNILERFSAQQFPDLHSELNLSSLELGDSALYFCASSVALAASTDTQYFGPGTRLTVL.

This clonotype was seen only a few times. The J gene is TRBJ2-4, the V gene TRBV7-8; D not certain. The CDR3 is 15 amino acids. Deletions cut 1 base from V and 1 base from J, with 8 bases between. Germline CDR1 SGHVS, CDR2 FQNEAQ. The CDR3 sequence: CASSLGSGAKNIQYF. The CDR3 region has the DNA TGTGCCAGCAGCTTAGGGTCCGGGGCCAAAAACATTCAGTACTTC.

This clonotype has ten or more counts. The genes are TRBV11-2 and TRBJ1-4; D gene uncertain. CDR3 length equals 15 residues. CDR1 and CDR2 from the germline V gene are SGHAT and FQNNGV. With 7 bases removed from V and 4 bases from J, the gap between germline ends came to 16 bases. The CDR3 sequence is CASILSAASNEKLFF. CDR3 bases: TGTGCCAGCATCCTGTCCGCGGCAAGTAATGAAAAACTGTTTTTT.

The chain carries TRBV5-6 and TRBJ2-5; 12 bases are a match to TRBD1. Trimming cost V 5 bases and J 4 bases; bases outside gene matches: 12. Per germline, CDR1 SGHDT and CDR2 YYEEEE. CDR3 length: 17 amino acids. CDR3 sequence: CASRPGTGGILVETQYF. The CDR3 DNA sequence: TGTGCCAGCAGGCCCGGGACAGGGGGCATCTTGGTAGAGACCCAGTACTTC.

The chain links TRBV19 to TRBJ2-5, with TRBD1 identical over 10 bases. Germline CDR1 reads LNHDA; CDR2 reads SQIVND (reference sequence). J was trimmed by 5 bases and V by 0 bases; bases with no gene match: 9. There are 17 residues in the CDR3. The CDR3 protein is CASSIDTGTGARETQYF. The DNA for the CDR3 is TGTGCCAGTAGTATAGATACCGGGACAGGGGCCAGGGAGACCCAGTACTTC.

This clonotype was found a few times. This chain connects TRBV13 to TRBJ2-2, with D possibly being TRBD1 (5 bases). The CDR3 covers 14 residues. V dropped 2 bases and J dropped 5 bases, with 9 bases sitting between them. CDR1 is PRHDT and CDR2 is FYEKMQ in the germline V gene (reference sequence). Here the CDR3 DNA reads TGTGCCAGCAGCTTATTTTCAGGGACCGGGGAGCTGTTTTTT. Residues: CASSLFSGTGELFF.

CDR3: CASRTYDRWETQYF. CDR3 coding DNA: TGTGCCAGCAGGACCTATGACAGGTGGGAGACCCAGTACTTC. This chain uses TRBV2 with TRBJ2-5; perhaps TRBD1 as D (6 bases). In germline, CDR1 is SNHLY, CDR2 FYNNEI. The CDR3 runs 14 residues. Trimming cost V 6 bases and J 5 bases, with 16 bases left between them.